The rows below give T cell receptor beta chains drawn from one sample of a study of blood T cell repertoires in COVID-19. Some clones are missing from TCRdb's copy, which holds only in-frame ones; the method was immunoSEQ multiplex PCR. The data hold around 250,000 clones, with around four fifths observed a single time. Sequenced material: peripheral blood. The receptors were gathered from a man older than 75 with acute or convalescent COVID-19. The CDR3 runs from the conserved cysteine through the conserved F or W. Fields, in order: V gene, J gene, CDR3 protein.

V gene: TRBV10-3; J gene: TRBJ2-5; CDR3 protein: CAISEGAGGPGTQYF
V gene: TRBV10-3; J gene: TRBJ1-2; CDR3 protein: CASEKQGLGGYTF
V gene: TRBV19; J gene: TRBJ1-1; CDR3 protein: CASSLADRLGRGAFF
V gene: TRBV15; J gene: TRBJ2-3; CDR3 protein: CATSSPDRGATDTQYF
V gene: TRBV28; J gene: TRBJ1-2; CDR3 protein: CASSLSDTINYGYTF
V gene: TRBV9; J gene: TRBJ2-3; CDR3 protein: CASSVEGATDTQYF
V gene: TRBV29-1; J gene: TRBJ1-1; CDR3 protein: CSVTPGAPTTAFF
V gene: TRBV10-3; J gene: TRBJ2-5; CDR3 protein: CASREQGVETQYF
V gene: TRBV5-6; J gene: TRBJ2-7; CDR3 protein: CASSLQPGQGPSYEQYF
V gene: TRBV27; J gene: TRBJ2-7; CDR3 protein: CASSYVAGAEQYF
V gene: TRBV5-1; J gene: TRBJ2-5; CDR3 protein: CASRSGIFRLETQYF
V gene: TRBV18; J gene: TRBJ2-1; CDR3 protein: CASSPGTGGLGYEQFF
V gene: TRBV29-1; J gene: TRBJ2-3; CDR3 protein: CSVATSTDTQYF
V gene: TRBV19; J gene: TRBJ2-1; CDR3 protein: CASSLSGGEYNEQFF
V gene: TRBV14; J gene: TRBJ1-1; CDR3 protein: CASSQGRLAFF
V gene: TRBV28; J gene: TRBJ2-1; CDR3 protein: CASSPPVGGGRAGDEQFF
V gene: TRBV28; J gene: TRBJ2-7; CDR3 protein: CASSLLAGQHYEQYF
V gene: TRBV2; J gene: TRBJ1-6; CDR3 protein: CASTEGQGISPLHF
V gene: TRBV27; J gene: TRBJ2-5; CDR3 protein: CASRGGTSGLETQYF
V gene: TRBV30; J gene: TRBJ2-2; CDR3 protein: CAWSVLHNTGELFF
V gene: TRBV24-1; J gene: TRBJ1-1; CDR3 protein: CATSARDRGLAFF
V gene: TRBV7-7; J gene: TRBJ2-7; CDR3 protein: CASSPPLLRSSYEQYF
V gene: TRBV15; J gene: TRBJ2-7; CDR3 protein: CATSRSRLAVGPEQYF
V gene: TRBV3-1/TRBV3-2; J gene: TRBJ1-5; CDR3 protein: CASSPGTGNSNQPQHF
V gene: TRBV19; J gene: TRBJ1-1; CDR3 protein: CASSQQGLNTEAFF
V gene: TRBV5-4; J gene: TRBJ2-5; CDR3 protein: CASSNIAGGYQETQYF
V gene: TRBV7-2; J gene: TRBJ2-1; CDR3 protein: CASSLMSYNEQFF
V gene: TRBV28; J gene: TRBJ2-5; CDR3 protein: CASSLGGAETQYF
V gene: TRBV27; J gene: TRBJ2-2; CDR3 protein: CASRRSTGELFF
V gene: TRBV9; J gene: TRBJ2-5; CDR3 protein: CASSPTSGEGTQYF
V gene: TRBV7-9; J gene: TRBJ2-4; CDR3 protein: CASSLDGRTGNIQYF
V gene: TRBV9; J gene: TRBJ2-5; CDR3 protein: CASSVGTGGRETQYF
V gene: TRBV5-4; J gene: TRBJ2-1; CDR3 protein: CASSPTGLAVYNEQFF